Sequencing of this T cell receptor (beta chain) was carried out in a study of CD8+ T cells in alopecia areata (dated by TCRdb to the late 2010s). Turning to the overall study: The study used high-throughput TCRbeta sequencing to examine T cell clonal expansion in alopecia areata, in both the C3H/HeJ mouse model and human patients. Amplification of TCRbeta CDR3 regions was done by immunoSEQ multiplex PCR using 35 Vbeta forward primers and 13 Jbeta reverse primers. On the human side, TCRbeta sequencing was run on scalp tissue and on sorted CD4+ and CD8+ peripheral blood T cells from healthy controls and from alopecia areata patients with either patchy or totalis/universalis disease. The RNA source kit depended on sample type: the PAXgene miRNA kit for fixed scalp, the miRNeasy kit for PBMCs, and the RNeasy kit for mouse skin. Clonality in the scalp was compared among normal scalp (n=4), patchy alopecia areata scalp (n=8), and alopecia totalis/universalis scalp (n=8).

Details on this clone: It lacks a known antigen. No base qualities exist here, and no much larger clone lies one base off it.

The CDR3 has 16 amino acids, counting the end cysteine and phenylalanine. Only the CDR3 DNA is retained, 48 bases long and in frame from the first base. Cut back by 0 bases and 5 bases, the V and J ends lie 16 bases apart. What the research found in general, with its limitations: Lesional scalp, especially in alopecia totalis/universalis, showed higher clonality and more expanded CD8+ clones than normal scalp, suggesting antigenic drive. TCR sequences shared between patients were less clear than in mice, possibly partly because of HLA diversity in the patient population. Unlike mouse skin, which is dominated by gammadelta T cells, normal human skin has resident alphabeta T cells that are also sequenced, and this complicates analysis of the scalp TCR repertoire.

The protocol used for the library was the immunoSEQ multiplex PCR assay. To provide template for TCR sequencing, every sample had RNA extracted and reverse transcribed into cDNA. SuperScript III was used to make first-strand cDNA, primed with a 2:1 mix of oligo-dT and random hexamers. A synthetic immune receptor repertoire was used to assess amplification bias, and residual bias was removed computationally. As for the authors' bioinformatics: Raw reads were preprocessed to remove errors, and CDR3 was defined by IMGT conventions from the conserved cysteine to phenylalanine. To get clonality, Shannon entropy was normalized by log2 of the number of productive unique TCRs and the result was subtracted from 1. Scalp TCRbeta sequences were cross-referenced with sorted blood CD4 and CD8 repertoires so that the CD4 or CD8 identity of scalp clones could be inferred. TCRdb re-hosts the immuneACCESS table, in-frame sequences only. Its copies lack some clones; in the studies checked, an unresolved V gene accounts for under half of them, and the cause for the rest is not known. V, J and clone size are taken as reported in that table, and D and trimming were inferred from the DNA itself. A total of about 82,000 clones appear in this sample, just over 50% of them only once. Of the sample, just over 5.5% is held by the ten largest clones.

From alopecia areata patients, peripheral blood was collected along with lesional scalp punch biopsies. PBMCs were separated by density centrifugation and stained for CD3, CD4 and CD8, after which CD4+ and CD8+ T cells were sorted on a FACSAria. The untreated alopecia areata patients were recruited through a multicenter biomarker study. In about 5 patients from the biomarker study, blood CD8+ T cells were sorted further into NKG2D-low and NKG2D-high fractions. The V gene is TRBV23-1 and the J gene is TRBJ2-5, with the D gene not confidently named. Being an ORF, TRBV23-1 has a function that is uncertain. The sequence came from a human donor with alopecia areata. Sequenced material: NKG2D-high CD8+ T cells sorted from blood. Per the publication, the cell subset or site label means: sorted CD8+ NKG2D-high blood T cells. The bases read TGCGCCAGCAGTCAATCGATGGGTCCCAGGAGTGAGACCCAGTACTTC. This encodes CASSQSMGPRSETQYF.